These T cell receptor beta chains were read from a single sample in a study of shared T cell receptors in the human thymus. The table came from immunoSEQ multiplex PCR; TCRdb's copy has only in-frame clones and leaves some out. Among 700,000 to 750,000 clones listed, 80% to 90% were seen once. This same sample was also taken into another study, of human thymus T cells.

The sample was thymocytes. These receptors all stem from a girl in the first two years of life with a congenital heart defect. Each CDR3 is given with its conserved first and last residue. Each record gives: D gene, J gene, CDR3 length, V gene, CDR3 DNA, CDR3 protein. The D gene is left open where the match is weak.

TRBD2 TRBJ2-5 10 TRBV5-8 TGTGCGGGGGGGGTAGAGACCCAGTACTTC CAGGVETQYF
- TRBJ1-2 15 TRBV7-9 TGTGCCAGCAGCACTAAACAGGGAGTAAACTATGGCTACACCTTC CASSTKQGVNYGYTF
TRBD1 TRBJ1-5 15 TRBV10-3 TGTGCCATCAGTGAGTCGTCAGGGGGAAGCCAGCCCCAGCATTTT CAISESSGGSQPQHF
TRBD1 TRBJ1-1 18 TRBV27 TGTGCCAGCAGTTTCCCGGCCGGGACAGGGGTCCTATGTCCTGAAGCTTTCTTT CASSFPAGTGVLCPEAFF
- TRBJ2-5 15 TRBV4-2 TGTGCCAGCAGCCAAGATAGCCTAGCCCTGGAGACCCAGTACTTC CASSQDSLALETQYF
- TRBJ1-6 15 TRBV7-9 TGTGCCAGCAGGGGAACCAGGGGAGCGGCCTCACCCCTCCACTTT CASRGTRGAASPLHF
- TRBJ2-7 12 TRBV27 TGTGCCAGCAAGTCGGAGGGTTGCGAGCAGTACTTC CASKSEGCEQYF
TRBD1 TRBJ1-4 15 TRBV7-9 TGTGCCAGCAGCTCAACCCCCGACAGGGGGATCCCTCTGTTTTTT CASSSTPDRGIPLFF
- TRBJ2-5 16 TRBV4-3 TGCGCCAGCAGCCAAGATGGCGCAGGTCCGGAAGAGACCCAGTACTTC CASSQDGAGPEETQYF
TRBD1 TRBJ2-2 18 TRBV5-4 TGTGCCAGCAGCAGCCGAAGAGACAGGGTTTGGAACACCGGGGAGCTGTTTTTT CASSSRRDRVWNTGELFF